These 29 T cell receptor beta chains share one sample of origin, sequenced in a study of blood T cell repertoires in COVID-19. Generated by immunoSEQ multiplex PCR, the TCRdb table keeps only in-frame clones and is missing some. Of 65,000 to 90,000 clones listed, about 86% were seen once; the top ten hold under 6.5%. The sequencing input was peripheral blood. The receptors stem from an elderly man with COVID-19, enrolled during active disease.

This rearrangement joins TRBV7-7 to TRBJ2-2; D may be TRBD1 (6 bases). CDR3 length equals 15 residues. Germline assignment: CDR1 SSHAT and CDR2 FNYEAQ (reference sequence). Trimming removed 5 bases from V and 6 bases from J, with 16 bases in between. CDR3 protein: CASSLLQGEAGELFF. CDR3 nucleotides: TGTGCCAGCAGCCTTCTACAGGGCGAGGCCGGGGAGCTGTTTTTT.

The genes are TRBV11-3 and TRBJ1-2, with D unresolved. Trimming removed 1 base from V and 3 bases from J, with 6 bases in between. The CDR3 runs 13 residues. Looked up from germline, CDR1 is SGHNT and CDR2 is YENEEA. This CDR3 reads CASSLGTYYGYTF. The DNA of the CDR3 is TGTGCCAGCAGCTTAGGGACTTACTATGGCTACACCTTC.

The chain is built from TRBV18 and TRBJ1-2; 8 bases agree with TRBD1. Germline loops: CDR1 KGHSH, CDR2 LQKENI. The CDR3 contains 14 residues. V was pared by 2 bases and J by 8 bases, with 7 bases of the junction left unmatched. The CDR3 loop is CASSPSTGAGGYTF. DNA of the CDR3: TGTGCCAGCTCACCATCGACAGGGGCGGGAGGCTACACCTTC.

CDR3 coding DNA: TGTGCCAGTTCCCGCTCGGGTGAAGCTTTCTTT. Its translation is CASSRSGEAFF. This chain links TRBV19 with TRBJ1-1; D ambiguous. The V gene's germline CDR1 is LNHDA and CDR2 SQIVND (reference sequence). With 8 bases removed from V and 7 bases from J, the gap between germline ends came to 11 bases. The CDR3 covers 11 residues.

This clone showed up just once. This chain links TRBV21-1 with TRBJ2-3; the table assigns TRBD1, which was not confirmed against the DNA. TRBV21-1 is reported as a pseudogene. This CDR3 is built from 15 residues. DNA for the CDR3: TGTGCCAGTACCAAACGGGTAGGGGATGGCGATACGCAGTATTTT. Translating gives CASTKRVGDGDTQYF.

The chain joins TRBV2 to TRBJ2-1; D might be TRBD1 (6 bases). CDR1 is SNHLY and CDR2 is FYNNEI in the germline V gene. V was cut by 5 bases and J by 7 bases, with 15 bases left in between. CDR3 length equals 14 residues. CDR3 loop: CASSYQGNKNEQFF. The CDR3 DNA reads as TGTGCCAGCAGTTATCAGGGGAACAAAAATGAGCAGTTCTTC.

The rearrangement joins TRBV18 to TRBJ1-1, with 9 bases that match TRBD1. Germline CDR1 reads KGHSH; CDR2 reads LQKENI. Losses at the gene ends were 3 bases for V and 4 bases for J; bases not matched to a gene: 3. The CDR3 runs 14 residues. CDR3 DNA sequence: TGTGCCAGCTCACCCTCGACAGGGGGCACTGAAGCTTTCTTT. Encoded protein: CASSPSTGGTEAFF.

The chain recombines TRBV5-4 with TRBJ1-1; 10 nucleotides align to TRBD1. Per the germline V gene, CDR1 is SGHNT and CDR2 is YYREEE (reference sequence). The J segment lost 6 bases and the V segment lost 0 bases, leaving 5 bases of the junction unmatched. This CDR3 contains 15 residues. The CDR3 here is CASSLGTGGLPEAFF. The CDR3 nucleotides are TGTGCCAGCAGCTTGGGGACAGGGGGTTTACCTGAAGCTTTCTTT.

V usage is TRBV6-2 or TRBV6-3 and J usage is TRBJ1-4; 9 bases fit TRBD1. V dropped 2 bases and J dropped 7; count of bases not matched to a gene: 2. The CDR3 covers 14 residues. Germline V CDR1 and CDR2: MNHEY, SVGEGT. The CDR3 here is CASSYGTGSEKLFF. Here the CDR3 DNA reads TGTGCCAGCAGTTACGGGACAGGGTCTGAAAAACTGTTTTTT.

This chain links TRBV7-2 with TRBJ1-2, with 8 bases aligning to TRBD1. The CDR3 spans 19 residues. Germline assignment: CDR1 SGHTA and CDR2 FQGNSA. V was clipped by 5 bases and J by 4 bases; unmatched bases: 21. CDR3 in amino acids: CASSPNRGTGLTGGYGYTF. The CDR3 DNA follows: TGTGCCAGCAGCCCCAACCGAGGGACAGGTCTCACCGGGGGCTATGGCTACACCTTC.

The chain combines TRBV18 with TRBJ1-3, with unresolved D. V dropped 3 bases and J dropped 0 bases, with 12 bases sitting between them. This CDR3 is 16 amino acids long. Germline CDR1 KGHSH, CDR2 LQKENI. The CDR3 protein is CASSPQRVPSGNTIYF. CDR3 DNA: TGTGCCAGCTCACCGCAGAGGGTTCCCTCTGGAAACACCATATATTTT.

Details on this clone: Relative to the germline gene, one junction end is altered; a read error may explain this. This rearrangement joins TRBV5-1 to TRBJ2-5; TRBD2 aligns across 10 bases. The germline CDR1 and CDR2 sequences are SGHRS and YFSETQ. The CDR3 runs 16 residues. The chain's CDR3 is CANSPQGAGGQETQYF. The CDR3 DNA follows: TGCGCCAACAGCCCCCAAGGAGCGGGGGGGCAAGAGACCCAGTACTTC.

This clone was observed a handful of times. This chain uses TRBV7-9 with TRBJ1-2, with a possible D match to TRBD1 (5 bases). Germline CDR1 is SEHNR and CDR2 is FQNEAQ (reference sequence). V gave up 4 bases and J gave up 4 bases, with 7 bases separating them. This CDR3 is 12 amino acids long. As DNA, the CDR3 is TGTGCCAGCAGCTCCGACAGCTATGGCTACACCTTC. This translates into CASSSDSYGYTF.

The V call is TRBV2, the J call TRBJ1-4; D remains ambiguous. V was pared by 2 bases and J by 7 bases, with 8 bases between. Germline V gene data show CDR1 as SNHLY and CDR2 as FYNNEI. The CDR3 totals 13 residues. The CDR3 spells CASSEWSSEKLFF. The DNA for the CDR3 is TGTGCCAGCAGTGAATGGTCTAGTGAAAAACTGTTTTTT.

The gene calls are TRBV4-2 and TRBJ2-3, with D perhaps matching TRBD2 (6 bases). Germline V gives CDR1 LGHNA, CDR2 YNFKEQ. This CDR3 comprises 15 residues. Trimming took off 3 bases at V and 0 bases at J, with 10 bases between the two ends. The CDR3 sequence is CASSHPGDSTDTQYF. Here the CDR3 DNA reads TGTGCCAGCAGCCACCCGGGGGATAGCACAGATACGCAGTATTTT.

The chain has TRBV6-5 and TRBJ1-2; TRBD1 is a possible D gene (6 bases). The germline V and J ends were trimmed by 4 bases and 8 bases, with 14 bases remaining between them. There are 13 residues in the CDR3. CDR1 is MNHEY, CDR2 SVGAGI, per germline. The CDR3 here is CASSSPTGAGYTF. CDR3 nucleotides: TGTGCCAGCAGTTCCCCGACAGGTGCGGGCTACACCTTC.

The rearrangement uses TRBV11-2 and TRBJ1-1; no clear D gene. The CDR3 covers 12 residues. V lost 2 bases, J lost 4 bases, and 5 bases lay in between. Looked up from germline, CDR1 is SGHAT and CDR2 is FQNNGV. CDR3 sequence: CASSLRSTEAFF. CDR3 DNA: TGTGCCAGCAGCTTAAGGAGCACTGAAGCTTTCTTT.

J is TRBJ2-7 and V is TRBV11-2; 7 bases map to TRBD1. The CDR3 has 13 residues. V shed 1 base and J 4 bases; nucleotides not matched to a gene: 1. The germline V gene encodes CDR1 SGHAT and CDR2 FQNNGV. The CDR3 loop is CASSLVRGYEQYF. The CDR3, as DNA: TGTGCCAGCAGCTTAGTCAGGGGGTACGAGCAGTACTTC.

The chain uses TRBV18 and TRBJ1-1, with D uncertain. V dropped 0 bases and J dropped 1 base, with 12 bases sitting between them. The CDR3 consists of 16 residues. Germline CDR1 reads KGHSH; CDR2 reads LQKENI. The CDR3 DNA sequence: TGTGCCAGCTCACCACCAATTGTCGGGGAGAACACTGAAGCTTTCTTT. Amino acids: CASSPPIVGENTEAFF.

This chain connects TRBV24-1 to TRBJ2-1, with D possibly matching TRBD1 (6 bases). Germline V gene sequence: CDR1 KGHDR, CDR2 SFDVKD. There are 16 residues in the CDR3. Trimming pared 0 bases from V and 6 bases from J, leaving 14 bases between. Written as DNA, the CDR3 is TGTGCCACCAGTGATTTGTCGGCAGGGGTGGTCAATGAGCAGTTCTTC. This sequence encodes CATSDLSAGVVNEQFF.

The rearrangement uses TRBV7-2 and TRBJ1-1, with a weak D call TRBD1 (5 bases). V was trimmed by 5 bases and J by 0 bases, leaving 13 bases between them. Germline CDR1 and CDR2: SGHTA and FQGNSA. This CDR3 has 15 residues. The CDR3 DNA follows: TGTGCCAGCAGCCCATCCAGGGCCATGAACACTGAAGCTTTCTTT. This encodes CASSPSRAMNTEAFF.

This clone showed up just once. This rearrangement joins TRBV7-2 to TRBJ2-4; D is uncertain. V lost 5 bases and J lost 0, with 11 bases in between. Germline V gene sequence: CDR1 SGHTA, CDR2 FQGNSA. There are 15 residues in the CDR3. The chain's CDR3 is CASSAERLAKNIQYF. CDR3 coding DNA: TGTGCCAGCAGCGCCGAGCGTTTAGCCAAAAACATTCAGTACTTC. The full variable domain, in which reference TRBV7-2 and TRBJ2-4 provide the parts outside the CDR3, is GAGVSQSPSNKVTEKGKDVELRCDPISGHTALYWYRQSLGQGLEFLIYFQGNSAPDKSGLPSDRFSAERTGGSVSTLTIQRTQQEDSAVYLCASSAERLAKNIQYFGAGTRLSVL.

This clone appeared a few times. The V gene is TRBV2, the J gene TRBJ2-3; TRBD2 matches 7 bases. V shed 0 bases, J shed 3 bases, and the junction held 15 bases outside the gene matches. CDR1 is SNHLY and CDR2 is FYNNEI in the germline V gene. The CDR3 covers 19 residues. The CDR3 protein is CASSEAGGVRLGSTDTQYF. The DNA for the CDR3 is TGTGCCAGCAGTGAAGCGGGGGGGGTACGACTAGGTTCTACAGATACGCAGTATTTT.

V gene TRBV6-5 combines with J gene TRBJ2-2, with D unclear. Germline values: CDR1 MNHEY, CDR2 SVGAGI. V was pared by 11 bases and J by 1 base, with 11 bases between. The length of the CDR3 is 13 residues. The CDR3 is CAASEENTGELFF. Here the CDR3 DNA reads TGTGCCGCGTCAGAGGAGAACACCGGGGAGCTGTTTTTT.

This sequence joins TRBV7-6 and TRBJ2-7, with D possibly being TRBD1 (6 bases). CDR3 length: 14 residues. V was pared by 6 bases and J by 2 bases, with 14 bases between. Germline V CDR1 and CDR2: SGHVS, FNYEAQ. The CDR3 here is CASRGGPYTYEQYF. CDR3 DNA: TGTGCCAGCAGAGGGGGTCCTTACACCTACGAGCAGTACTTC.

The V call is TRBV6-5, the J call TRBJ2-1; 7 nucleotides line up with TRBD2. There are 15 residues in the CDR3. The V gene's germline CDR1 is MNHEY and CDR2 SVGAGI. V shed 4 bases and J 0 bases; nucleotides not matched to a gene: 3. CDR3 amino acids: CASSLAGYSYNEQFF. CDR3 nucleotides: TGTGCCAGCAGTTTAGCGGGCTACTCCTACAATGAGCAGTTCTTC.

The chain is built from TRBV28 and TRBJ1-1, with unresolved D. CDR1 is MDHEN and CDR2 is SYDVKM in the germline V gene. V lost 6 bases and J 0 bases, leaving 14 bases between the germline ends. CDR3 length: 15 amino acids. CDR3 in DNA: TGTGCCAGCAGCCCTCGTGGTACAATGAACACTGAAGCTTTCTTT. Encoded protein: CASSPRGTMNTEAFF.

V usage is TRBV9 and J usage is TRBJ1-4; 9 nucleotides line up with TRBD1. The CDR3 is 14 residues long. Germline V gene lookup returns CDR1 SGDLS and CDR2 YYNGEE. V trimming: 2 bases; J trimming: 6 bases; junction bases outside the gene matches: 2. CDR3 DNA: TGTGCCAGCAGCGTGGGACAGGGATATGAAAAACTGTTTTTT. Translating it yields CASSVGQGYEKLFF.

The CDR3, as DNA: TGCGCCAGCAGCGTGGGACAGGGGGAGACCGGGGAGCTGTTTTTT. Translating it yields CASSVGQGETGELFF. This chain uses TRBV5-1 with TRBJ2-2; 11 bases match TRBD1. Looked up from germline, CDR1 is SGHRS and CDR2 is YFSETQ. V trimming: 4 bases; J trimming: 5 bases; junction bases outside the gene matches: 4. CDR3 length: 15 amino acids.